Below, 8 T cell receptor beta chains from the same sample are listed, as sequenced in a study of technical replicates of blood from a handful of donors. TCRdb's table, derived via immunoSEQ multiplex PCR, lists solely in-frame clones and lacks some. The sample has about 73,000 clones; around 93% are singletons. The sequenced material came from T cells isolated from PBMCs. The receptors derive from a human donor in good health.

The gene calls are TRBV2 and TRBJ2-3; possibly TRBD2 for D (6 bases). Trimming left V 4 bases short and J 2 bases short, with 13 bases between. This CDR3 has 15 residues. In germline, CDR1 is SNHLY, CDR2 FYNNEI. CDR3 sequence reads: CASSVMAGNTDTQYF. In DNA form, the CDR3 reads TGTGCCAGCAGTGTAATGGCGGGGAACACAGATACGCAGTATTTT.

The chain is built from TRBV11-2 and TRBJ2-1, with TRBD1 matching over 9 bases. Germline values: CDR1 SGHAT, CDR2 FQNNGV. V was clipped by 0 bases and J by 6 bases; unmatched bases: 3. The CDR3 sequence is 15 residues long. The CDR3: CASSLDPGQGNEQFF. CDR3 in DNA: TGTGCCAGCAGCTTAGACCCGGGACAGGGCAATGAGCAGTTCTTC. The full variable domain, with the rest looked up from reference TRBV11-2 and TRBJ2-1, is EAGVAQSPRYKIIEKRQSVAFWCNPISGHATLYWYQQILGQGPKLLIQFQNNGVVDDSQLPKDRFSAERLKGVDSTLKIQPAKLEDSAVYLCASSLDPGQGNEQFFGPGTRLTVL.

This clone was picked up one time. This chain's CDR3 is CASEERGYTF. CDR3 nucleotide sequence: TGTGCCAGCGAGGAACGTGGCTACACCTTC. This rearrangement joins TRBV6-1 to TRBJ1-2; D uncertain. This CDR3 has 10 residues. Germline V gene sequence: CDR1 MNHNS, CDR2 SASEGT. The V end was cut by 8 bases, the J end by 7 bases, with 8 bases between.

CDR3 residues: CASSSEYLAGAYNEQFF. The CDR3, as DNA: TGTGCCAGCAGCTCAGAATATCTAGCGGGGGCTTACAATGAGCAGTTCTTC. This rearrangement joins TRBV11-2 to TRBJ2-1, with 10 bases matching TRBD2. The V gene's germline CDR1 is SGHAT and CDR2 FQNNGV. This CDR3 has 17 amino acids. With 4 bases clipped from V and 4 bases from J, the junction kept 10 bases outside the gene matches.

Here the CDR3 reads CATLRTGIFYGYTF. Written as DNA, the CDR3 is TGTGCCACCCTGAGAACAGGAATATTCTATGGCTACACCTTC. This rearrangement joins TRBV7-9 to TRBJ1-2; D may be TRBD1 (5 bases). V gave up 10 bases and J gave up 4 bases, with 19 bases separating them. Germline assignment: CDR1 SEHNR and CDR2 FQNEAQ (reference sequence). The CDR3 is 14 amino acids. The full variable domain, in which reference TRBV7-9 and TRBJ1-2 provide the parts outside the CDR3, is DTGVSQNPRHKITKRGQNVTFRCDPISEHNRLYWYRQTLGQGPEFLTYFQNEAQLEKSRLLSDRFSAERPKGSFSTLEIQRTEQGDSAMYLCATLRTGIFYGYTFGSGTRLTVV.

The chain recombines TRBV7-3 with TRBJ2-5; the match to TRBD2 covers 10 bases. Germline-derived CDR1 and CDR2 are SGHTA and FQGTGA. This CDR3 spans 14 amino acids. The V and J ends lost 4 bases and 6 bases, in that order; junction bases with no gene match: 5. CDR3: CASSYGTSVQTQYF. CDR3 sequence (DNA): TGTGCCAGCAGCTACGGGACTAGCGTGCAGACCCAGTACTTC.

The chain recombines TRBV7-8 with TRBJ2-7; maybe TRBD1 (6 bases). Germline V gene sequence: CDR1 SGHVS, CDR2 FQNEAQ. V lost 1 base and J 1 base, leaving 8 bases between the germline ends. CDR3 length: 14 amino acids. The CDR3 region is CASSLGRGSYEQYF. The CDR3 coding sequence is TGTGCCAGCAGCTTAGGCAGGGGTTCCTACGAGCAGTACTTC. Supplemented by reference TRBV7-8 and TRBJ2-7, the full variable domain reads GAGVSQSPRYKVAKRGQDVALRCDPISGHVSLFWYQQALGQGPEFLTYFQNEAQLDKSGLPSDRFFAERPEGSVSTLKIQRTQQEDSAVYLCASSLGRGSYEQYFGPGTRLTVT.

The CDR3 sequence: CASRGVETQYF. CDR3 bases: TGTGCCAGTAGGGGTGTGGAGACCCAGTACTTC. The chain links TRBV27 to TRBJ2-5; D might be TRBD1 (5 bases). Germline CDR1 and CDR2: MNHEY and SMNVEV (reference sequence). Deletions cut 9 bases from V and 5 bases from J, with 10 bases between. This CDR3 contains 11 residues.